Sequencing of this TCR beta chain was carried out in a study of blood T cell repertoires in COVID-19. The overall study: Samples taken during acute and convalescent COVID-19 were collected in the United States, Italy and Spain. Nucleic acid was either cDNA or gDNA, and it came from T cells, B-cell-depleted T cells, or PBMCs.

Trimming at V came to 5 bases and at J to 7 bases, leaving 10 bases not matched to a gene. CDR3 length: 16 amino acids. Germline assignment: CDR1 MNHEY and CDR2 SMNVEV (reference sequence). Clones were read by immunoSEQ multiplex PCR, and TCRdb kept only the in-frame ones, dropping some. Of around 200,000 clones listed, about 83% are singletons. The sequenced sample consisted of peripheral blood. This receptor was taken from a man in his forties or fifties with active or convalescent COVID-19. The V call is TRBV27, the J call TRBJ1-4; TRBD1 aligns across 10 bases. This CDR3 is CASSPTPGDRGEKLFF. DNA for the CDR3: TGTGCCAGCAGTCCGACTCCCGGGGACAGGGGTGAAAAACTGTTTTTT.